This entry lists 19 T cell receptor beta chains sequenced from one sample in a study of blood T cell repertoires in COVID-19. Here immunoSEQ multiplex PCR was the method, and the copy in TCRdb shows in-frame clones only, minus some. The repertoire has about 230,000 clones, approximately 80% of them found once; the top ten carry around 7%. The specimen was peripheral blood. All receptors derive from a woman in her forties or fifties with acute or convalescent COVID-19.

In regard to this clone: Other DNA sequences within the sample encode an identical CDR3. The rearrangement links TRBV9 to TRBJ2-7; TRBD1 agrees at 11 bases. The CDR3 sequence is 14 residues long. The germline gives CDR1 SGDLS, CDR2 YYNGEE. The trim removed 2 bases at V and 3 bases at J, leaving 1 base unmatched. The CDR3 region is CASSVGQGGYEQYF. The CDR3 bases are TGTGCCAGCAGCGTGGGACAGGGGGGCTACGAGCAGTACTTC.

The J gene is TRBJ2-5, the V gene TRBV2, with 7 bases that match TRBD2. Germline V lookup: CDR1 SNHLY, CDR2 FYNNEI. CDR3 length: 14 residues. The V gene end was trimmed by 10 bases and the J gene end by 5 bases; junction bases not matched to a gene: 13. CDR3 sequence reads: CATGRQGGEETQYF. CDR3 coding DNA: TGTGCCACCGGGAGGCAGGGTGGTGAGGAGACCCAGTACTTC.

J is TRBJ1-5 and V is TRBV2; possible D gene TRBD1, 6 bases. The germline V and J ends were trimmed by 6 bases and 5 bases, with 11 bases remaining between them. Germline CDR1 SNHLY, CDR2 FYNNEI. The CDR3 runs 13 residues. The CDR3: CASRTTGDQPQHF. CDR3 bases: TGTGCCAGCAGGACGACAGGAGATCAGCCCCAGCATTTT.

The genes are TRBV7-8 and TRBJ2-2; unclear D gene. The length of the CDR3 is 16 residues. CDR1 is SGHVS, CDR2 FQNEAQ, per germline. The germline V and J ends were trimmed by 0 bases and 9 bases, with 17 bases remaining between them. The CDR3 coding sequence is TGTGCCAGCAGCTTAGCGCAAGGAGTCGTAGTACGGGAGCTGTTTTTT. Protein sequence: CASSLAQGVVVRELFF. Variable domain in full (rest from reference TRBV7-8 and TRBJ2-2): GAGVSQSPRYKVAKRGQDVALRCDPISGHVSLFWYQQALGQGPEFLTYFQNEAQLDKSGLPSDRFFAERPEGSVSTLKIQRTQQEDSAVYLCASSLAQGVVVRELFFGEGSRLTVL.

CDR3 sequence: CASSLDGGGYNSPLHF. The CDR3 nucleotides read TGTGCCAGCAGCTTGGATGGGGGCGGGTATAATTCACCCCTCCACTTT. The gene calls are TRBV5-4 and TRBJ1-6; maybe TRBD1 (6 bases). The CDR3 covers 16 residues. The V end lost 0 bases, the J end lost 4 bases, and 11 bases lay between the germline ends. Germline CDR1 is SGHNT and CDR2 is YYREEE (reference sequence). Based on the CDR3 plus reference TRBV5-4 and TRBJ1-6, the full variable domain is ETGVTQSPTHLIKTRGQQVTLRCSSQSGHNTVSWYQQALGQGPQFIFQYYREEENGRGNFPPRFSGLQFPNYSSELNVNALELDDSALYLCASSLDGGGYNSPLHFGNGTRLTVT.

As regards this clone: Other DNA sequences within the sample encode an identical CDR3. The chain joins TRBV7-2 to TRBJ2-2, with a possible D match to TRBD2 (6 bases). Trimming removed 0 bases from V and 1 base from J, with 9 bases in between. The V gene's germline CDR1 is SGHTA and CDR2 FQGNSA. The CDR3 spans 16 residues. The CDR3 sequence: CASSLAGGGNTGELFF. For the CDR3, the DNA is TGTGCCAGCAGCTTAGCGGGGGGTGGGAACACCGGGGAGCTGTTTTTT.

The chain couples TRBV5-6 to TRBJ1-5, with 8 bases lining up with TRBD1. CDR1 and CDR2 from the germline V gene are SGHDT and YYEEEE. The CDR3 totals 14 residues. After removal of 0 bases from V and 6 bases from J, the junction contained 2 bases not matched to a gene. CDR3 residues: CASSLGQGFQPQHF. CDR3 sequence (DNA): TGTGCCAGCAGCTTGGGACAGGGGTTTCAGCCCCAGCATTTT.

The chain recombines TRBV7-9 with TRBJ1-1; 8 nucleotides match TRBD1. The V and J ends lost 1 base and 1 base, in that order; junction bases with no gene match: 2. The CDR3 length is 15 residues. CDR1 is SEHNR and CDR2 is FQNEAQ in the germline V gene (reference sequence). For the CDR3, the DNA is TGTGCCAGCAGCTTAGAAGGGACAGGGAACACTGAAGCTTTCTTT. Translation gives CASSLEGTGNTEAFF.

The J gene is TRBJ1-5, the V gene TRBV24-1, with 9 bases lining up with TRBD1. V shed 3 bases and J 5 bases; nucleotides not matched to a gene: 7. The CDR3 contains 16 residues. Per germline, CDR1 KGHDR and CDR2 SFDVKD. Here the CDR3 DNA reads TGTGCCACCAGTGATCCGGGACAGGGAAAGGATCAGCCCCAGCATTTT. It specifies CATSDPGQGKDQPQHF.

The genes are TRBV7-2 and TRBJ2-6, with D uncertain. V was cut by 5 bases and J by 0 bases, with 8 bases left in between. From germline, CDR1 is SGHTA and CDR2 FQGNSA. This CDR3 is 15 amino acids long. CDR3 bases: TGTGCCAGCAGCCCCGTGAGCTCTGGGGCCAACGTCCTGACTTTC. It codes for CASSPVSSGANVLTF.

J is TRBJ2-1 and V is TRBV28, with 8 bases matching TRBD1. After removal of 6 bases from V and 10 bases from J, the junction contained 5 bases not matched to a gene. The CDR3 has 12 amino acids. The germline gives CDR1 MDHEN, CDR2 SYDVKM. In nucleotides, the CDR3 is TGTGCCAGCAGATCAGGGGGCCGGGAGCAGTTCTTC. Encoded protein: CASRSGGREQFF.

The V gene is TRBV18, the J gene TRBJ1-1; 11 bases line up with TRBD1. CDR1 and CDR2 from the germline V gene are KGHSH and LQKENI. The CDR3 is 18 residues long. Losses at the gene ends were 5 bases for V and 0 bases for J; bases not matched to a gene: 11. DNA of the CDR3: TGTGCCAGCTCATCTATTCCGGGACAGGGGGGTATGAACACTGAAGCTTTCTTT. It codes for CASSSIPGQGGMNTEAFF.

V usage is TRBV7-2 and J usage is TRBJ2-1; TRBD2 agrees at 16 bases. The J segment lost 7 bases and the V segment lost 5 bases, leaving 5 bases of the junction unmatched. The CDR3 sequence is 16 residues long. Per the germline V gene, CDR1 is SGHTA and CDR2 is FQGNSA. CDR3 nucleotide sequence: TGTGCCAGCAGCAAGGGACTAGCGGGGGGGCTTAATGAGCAGTTCTTC. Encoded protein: CASSKGLAGGLNEQFF.

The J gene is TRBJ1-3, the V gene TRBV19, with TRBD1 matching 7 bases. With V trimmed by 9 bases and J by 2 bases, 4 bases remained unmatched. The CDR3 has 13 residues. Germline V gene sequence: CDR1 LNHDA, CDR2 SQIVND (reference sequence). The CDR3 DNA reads TGTGCCAGCGCGACAGGGCCTGGAAACACCATATATTTT. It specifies CASATGPGNTIYF.

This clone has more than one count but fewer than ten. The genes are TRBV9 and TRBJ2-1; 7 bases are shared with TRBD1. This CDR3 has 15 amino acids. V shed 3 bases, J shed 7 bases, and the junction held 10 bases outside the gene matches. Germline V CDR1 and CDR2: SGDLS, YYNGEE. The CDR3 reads CASSALQGLGNEQFF. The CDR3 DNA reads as TGTGCCAGCAGCGCGCTACAGGGGTTGGGTAATGAGCAGTTCTTC.

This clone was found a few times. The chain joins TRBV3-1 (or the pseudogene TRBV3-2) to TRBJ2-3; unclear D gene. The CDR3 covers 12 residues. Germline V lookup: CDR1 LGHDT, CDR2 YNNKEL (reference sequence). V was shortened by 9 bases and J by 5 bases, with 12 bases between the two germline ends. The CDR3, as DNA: TGTGCCAGTACAATAAGAGGAGATACGCAGTATTTT. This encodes CASTIRGDTQYF.

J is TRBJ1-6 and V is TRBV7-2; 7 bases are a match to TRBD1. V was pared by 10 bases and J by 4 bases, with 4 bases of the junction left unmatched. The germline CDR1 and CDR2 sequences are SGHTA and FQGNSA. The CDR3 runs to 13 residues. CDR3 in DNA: TGTGCCACCCACAGGGGATATAATTCACCCCTCCACTTT. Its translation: CATHRGYNSPLHF.

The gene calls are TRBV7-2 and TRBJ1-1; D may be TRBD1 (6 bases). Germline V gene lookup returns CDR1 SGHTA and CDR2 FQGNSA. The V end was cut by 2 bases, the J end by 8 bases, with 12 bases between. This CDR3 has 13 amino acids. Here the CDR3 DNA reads TGTGCCAGCAGCTTAAGAGACAGGAGCGAAGCTTTCTTT. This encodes CASSLRDRSEAFF.

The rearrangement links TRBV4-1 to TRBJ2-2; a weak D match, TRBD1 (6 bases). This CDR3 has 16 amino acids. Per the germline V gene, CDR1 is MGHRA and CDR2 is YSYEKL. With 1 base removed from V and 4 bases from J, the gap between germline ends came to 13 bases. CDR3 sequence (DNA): TGCGCCAGCAGCCAAGGTTCCAGGGGATCCACCGGGGAGCTGTTTTTT. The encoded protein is CASSQGSRGSTGELFF.